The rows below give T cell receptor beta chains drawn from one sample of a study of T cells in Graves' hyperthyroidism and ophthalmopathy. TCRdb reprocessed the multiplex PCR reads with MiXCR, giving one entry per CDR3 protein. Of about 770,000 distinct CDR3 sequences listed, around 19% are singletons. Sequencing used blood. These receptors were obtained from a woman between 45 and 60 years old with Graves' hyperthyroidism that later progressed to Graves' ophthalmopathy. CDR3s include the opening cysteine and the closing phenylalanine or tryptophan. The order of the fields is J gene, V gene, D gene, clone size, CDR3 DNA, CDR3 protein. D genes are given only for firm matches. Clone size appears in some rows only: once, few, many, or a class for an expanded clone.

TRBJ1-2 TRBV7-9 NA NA TGTGCCAGCAGCTTATTCAGGATCCACCACTACACCTTC CASSLFRIHHYTF
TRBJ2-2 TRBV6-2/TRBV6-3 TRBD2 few TGTGCCAGCAGTTTCGAGCGGGGGGGCCCTAGCACCGGGGAGCTGTTTTTT CASSFERGGPSTGELFF
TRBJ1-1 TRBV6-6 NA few TGTGCCAGCAGTTACATCAGGGGAGACACTGAAGCTTTCTTT CASSYIRGDTEAFF
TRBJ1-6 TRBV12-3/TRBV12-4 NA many TGTGCCAGCAGTTTAGCGGGCCCCTCTTCGGATTCACCCCTCCACTTT CASSLAGPSSDSPLHF
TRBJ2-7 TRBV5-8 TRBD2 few TGTGCCAGCAGCTTGGGGCTAGCGGGGGGGATATACGAGCAGTACTTC CASSLGLAGGIYEQYF
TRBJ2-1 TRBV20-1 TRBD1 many TGCAGTGCTAACCAGGGGGACAGGGGATGGAGCTCCTACAATGAGCAGTTCTTC CSANQGDRGWSSYNEQFF
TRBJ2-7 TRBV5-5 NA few TGTGCCAGCAGCGGCCCGACGAGGAGCGACGAGCAGTACTTC CASSGPTRSDEQYF
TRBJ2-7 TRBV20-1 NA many TGCAGTGCTAGAGAAGCTTACGAGCAGTACTTC CSAREAYEQYF
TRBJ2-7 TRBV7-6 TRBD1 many TGTGCCAGCAGCTTGGGCGGACAGGGCGTTTGGGAGCAGTACTTC CASSLGGQGVWEQYF
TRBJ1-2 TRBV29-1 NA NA TGCAGCGTCTACCCCGTCTATGGCTACACCTTC CSVYPVYGYTF
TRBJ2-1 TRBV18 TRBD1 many TGTGCCAGCTCAAGGGCGATCCTGGGACAGGGGAGTGATGAGCAGTTCTTC CASSRAILGQGSDEQFF
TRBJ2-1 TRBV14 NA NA TGTGCCAGCAGGGTTGAGAGGGACGGGGGCAATGAGCAGTTCTTC CASRVERDGGNEQFF
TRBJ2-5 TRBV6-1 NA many TGTGCCAGCAGTGAAGCGCCCCACAGTAAAGAGACCCAGTACTTC CASSEAPHSKETQYF
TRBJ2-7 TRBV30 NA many TGTGCCTGGAGTGATAATACTAGTACCGAGCAGTACTTC CAWSDNTSTEQYF
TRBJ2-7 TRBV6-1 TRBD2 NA TGTGCCAGCAGTGACGGGAGGGGCGTCGAGCAGTACTTC CASSDGRGVEQYF
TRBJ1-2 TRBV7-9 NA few TGTGCCAGCAGCTTCTGGGGTGGTGGCTACACCTTC CASSFWGGGYTF
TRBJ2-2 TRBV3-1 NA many TGTGCCAGCAGCCCGCTAAACAGGGAGGCCGGGGAGCTGTTTTTT CASSPLNREAGELFF
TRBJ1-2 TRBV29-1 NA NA TGCAGCGTTGAAGATCGTAATGGGGCTAACTATGGCTACACCTTC CSVEDRNGANYGYTF
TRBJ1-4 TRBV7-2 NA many TGTGCCAGCAGCTTAGGCGGTTCTCAGTCCTGGGAAAAACTGTTTTTT CASSLGGSQSWEKLFF
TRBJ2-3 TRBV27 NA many TGTGCCAGCAGTTTCCCCGGGGGCACCACAGATACGCAGTATTTT CASSFPGGTTDTQYF
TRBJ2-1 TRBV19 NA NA TGTGCCAGTAGTATCGGCAGAGACAATGAGCAGTTCTTC CASSIGRDNEQFF
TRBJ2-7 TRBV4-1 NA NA TGCGCCAGCAGCCACCCAAGACGGGTAGGGTCCCAACCCCTCCACGAGCAGTACTTC CASSHPRRVGSQPLHEQYF
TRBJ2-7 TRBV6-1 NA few TGTGCCAGCAGCCGCTTGGGGGGCTACGAGCAGTACTTC CASSRLGGYEQYF
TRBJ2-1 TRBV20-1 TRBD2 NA TGCAGTGCTAGGTGGGCGGGGGGGCCTAATGAGCAGTTCTTC CSARWAGGPNEQFF
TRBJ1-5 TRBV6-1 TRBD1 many TGTGCCAGCAGTGAAGATCCTCCGGGACAGGGCGTCCAGCCCCAGCATTTT CASSEDPPGQGVQPQHF
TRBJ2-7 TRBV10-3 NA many TGTGCCATCAGTGACAGGGCACCCTACGAGCAGTACTTC CAISDRAPYEQYF
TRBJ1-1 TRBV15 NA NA TGTGCCACCAGCAGAGTGGGTTGGAACACTGAAGCTTTCTTT CATSRVGWNTEAFF
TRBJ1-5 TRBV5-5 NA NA TGTGCCAGCAGCTTTTATAGTGGCGTAAGCAATCAGCCCCAGCATTTT CASSFYSGVSNQPQHF
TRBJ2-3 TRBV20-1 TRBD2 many TGCAGTGCCACTAGCGGGGGCACAGATACGCAGTATTTT CSATSGGTDTQYF
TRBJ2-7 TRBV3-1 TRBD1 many TGTGCCGTACAGGGGAATCGGTACGAGCAGTACTTC CAVQGNRYEQYF
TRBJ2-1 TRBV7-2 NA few TGTGCCAAAGGGGCTAGTTTAAGCAATGAGCAGTTCTTC CAKGASLSNEQFF
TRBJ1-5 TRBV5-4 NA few TGTGCCAGCAGTCGGGACGCAAACAATCAGCCCCAGCATTTT CASSRDANNQPQHF
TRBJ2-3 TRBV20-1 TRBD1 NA TGCAGTGCTAGGGGTTCCGGGACAGGGGGTCGGACTAGCACAGATACGCAGTATTTT CSARGSGTGGRTSTDTQYF
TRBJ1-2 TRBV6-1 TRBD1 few TGTGCCAGCAGCGGACGGGACAGGGTCCGTGGCTACACCTTC CASSGRDRVRGYTF
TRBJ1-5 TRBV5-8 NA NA TGTGCCAGCAGCTTGGGGGCCCGTAGCTCCCACTGGCCCCAGCATTTT CASSLGARSSHWPQHF
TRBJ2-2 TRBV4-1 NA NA TGCGCCAGCAGCCAGAGGGGGGACAACCCGAACACCGGGGAGCTGTTTTTT CASSQRGDNPNTGELFF
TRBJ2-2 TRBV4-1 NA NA TGCGCCAGCAGCCCAAACAAGTGGACCGGGGAGCTGTTTTTT CASSPNKWTGELFF
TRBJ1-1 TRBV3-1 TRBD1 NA TGTGCCAGCAGCCCCAGGCGGTGGGACAGGAACACTGAAGCTTTCTTT CASSPRRWDRNTEAFF
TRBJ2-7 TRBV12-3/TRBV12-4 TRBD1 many TGTGCCAGCAGAGAGGGACAGGGGGCTTTGTACGAGCAGTACTTC CASREGQGALYEQYF
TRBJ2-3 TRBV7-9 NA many TGTGCCAGCAGCTTAGAATTCCAGCCTTATACGCAGTATTTT CASSLEFQPYTQYF
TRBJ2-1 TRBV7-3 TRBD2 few TGTGCCAGCAGCGCCGGGACTAGCGGGGCGAGCTTCTACAATGAGCAGTTCTTC CASSAGTSGASFYNEQFF
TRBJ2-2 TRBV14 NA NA TGTGCCAGCAGCCAAATACGGTCGAACACCGGGGAGCTGTTTTTT CASSQIRSNTGELFF
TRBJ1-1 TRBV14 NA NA TGTGCCAGCAGCCAAGATACACTTGGAGCTTTCTTT CASSQDTLGAFF
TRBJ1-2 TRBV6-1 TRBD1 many TGTGCCAGCCTACGGGACAGGGGGCGATTTAACTATGGCTACACCTTC CASLRDRGRFNYGYTF
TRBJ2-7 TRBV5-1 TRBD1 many TGCGCCAGCAACCCGGGACAGGGCTCCTACGAGCAGTACTTC CASNPGQGSYEQYF
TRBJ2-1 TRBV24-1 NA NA TGTGCCACCAGTGATAGGGCAGCCAAGAGCTCCTACAATGAGCAGTTCTTC CATSDRAAKSSYNEQFF
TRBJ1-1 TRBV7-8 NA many TGTGCCAGCAGCTTAAGTCATTCGGGGGCGAGCACTGAAGCTTTCTTT CASSLSHSGASTEAFF